This T cell receptor beta chain was profiled in a study of siplizumab effects on memory and regulatory T cells. Study findings and constraints: Unstimulated naive T cells seemed to show more diversity than memory cells did, and they also seemed to be among the major contributors to the alloresponse.

Germline assignment: CDR1 SGHRS and CDR2 YFSETQ. The CDR3 spans 14 residues. With 0 bases removed from V and 8 bases from J, the gap between germline ends came to 12 bases. This clone was found once. Its specificity is unknown. Measured with immunoSEQ multiplex PCR; TCRdb has only the in-frame clones, and not every one. The table has 100,000 or so clones, around 94% seen once. V is TRBV5-1 and J is TRBJ1-3; tentatively, D is TRBD1 (6 bases). The sequence derives from a human donor in good health. Sequenced sample: Tregs sorted from blood. The CDR3 coding sequence is TGCGCCAGCAGCTTGGGGACAGTTGCGGACACCATATATTTT. Translated: CASSLGTVADTIYF.